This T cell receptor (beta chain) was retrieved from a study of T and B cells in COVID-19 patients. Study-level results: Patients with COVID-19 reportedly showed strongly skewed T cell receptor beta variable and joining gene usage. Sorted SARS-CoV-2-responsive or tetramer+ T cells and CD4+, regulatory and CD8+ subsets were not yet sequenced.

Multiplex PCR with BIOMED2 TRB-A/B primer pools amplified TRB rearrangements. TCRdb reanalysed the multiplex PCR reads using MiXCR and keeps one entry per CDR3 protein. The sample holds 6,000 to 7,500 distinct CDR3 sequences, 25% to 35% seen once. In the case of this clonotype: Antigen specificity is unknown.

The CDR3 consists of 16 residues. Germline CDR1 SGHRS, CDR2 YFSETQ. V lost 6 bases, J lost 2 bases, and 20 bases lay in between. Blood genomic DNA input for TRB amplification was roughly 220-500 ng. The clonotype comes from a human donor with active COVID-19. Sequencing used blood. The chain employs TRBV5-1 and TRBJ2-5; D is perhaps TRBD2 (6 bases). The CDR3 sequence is CASTQWGGVIQETQYF. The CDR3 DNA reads TGCGCCAGCACCCAATGGGGCGGGGTAATACAAGAGACCCAGTACTTC. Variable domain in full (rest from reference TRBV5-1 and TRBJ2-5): KAGVTQTPRYLIKTRGQQVTLSCSPISGHRSVSWYQQTPGQGLQFLFEYFSETQRNKGNFPGRFSGRQFSNSRSEMNVSTLELGDSALYLCASTQWGGVIQETQYFGPGTRLLVL.